This T cell receptor (beta chain) was captured in a study of T cells in women clearing cervical HPV infection. About the research overall: For cases, blood was sampled a median about 140 days after lesion detection, interquartile range roughly 80 to 200 days.

Some clones are missing from TCRdb's copy, which holds only in-frame ones; the method was immunoSEQ multiplex PCR. The listing contains roughly 34,000 clones. Each participant carried one incident cervical HPV16 infection only. About this clone: Sequencing ends 3 residues short of the CDR3 end; the germline J gene provides the rest.

From germline, CDR1 is LNHDA and CDR2 SQIVND (reference sequence). The CDR3 is 19 residues long. V shed 5 bases and J shed 4 bases, with 24 bases lying between them. Sequenced input: blood buffy coat. The V and J genes are TRBV19 and TRBJ2-6; tentative D call: TRBD2 (6 bases). This clonotype originated in a woman aged 18-69 years with a cervical HPV16 infection that either progressed to CIN3+ or cleared (not recorded which). CDR3 protein: CASSPTGAGRVGGANVLTF. The CDR3 bases that were read are TGTGCCAGTAGTCCGACCGGGGCGGGGAGAGTGGGAGGGGCCAACGTC.